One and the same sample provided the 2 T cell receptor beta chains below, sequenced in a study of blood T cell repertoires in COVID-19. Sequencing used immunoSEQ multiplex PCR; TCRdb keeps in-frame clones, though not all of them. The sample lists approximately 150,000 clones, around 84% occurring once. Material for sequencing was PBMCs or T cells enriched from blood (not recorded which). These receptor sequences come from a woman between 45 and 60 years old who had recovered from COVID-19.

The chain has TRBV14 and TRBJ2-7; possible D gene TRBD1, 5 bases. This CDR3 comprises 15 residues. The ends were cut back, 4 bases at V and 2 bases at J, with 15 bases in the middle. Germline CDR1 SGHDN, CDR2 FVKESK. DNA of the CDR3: TGTGCCAGCAGCCGAGGACCGAAGGGGACCTACGAGCAGTACTTC. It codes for CASSRGPKGTYEQYF. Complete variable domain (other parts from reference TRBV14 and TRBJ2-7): EAGVTQFPSHSVIEKGQTVTLRCDPISGHDNLYWYRRVMGKEIKFLLHFVKESKQDESGMPNNRFLAERTGGTYSTLKVQPAELEDSGVYFCASSRGPKGTYEQYFGPGTRLTVT.

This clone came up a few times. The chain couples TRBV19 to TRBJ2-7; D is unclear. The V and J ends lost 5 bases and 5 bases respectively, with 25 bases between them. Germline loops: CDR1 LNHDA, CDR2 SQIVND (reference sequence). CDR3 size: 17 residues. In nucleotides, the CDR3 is TGTGCCAGTAGTCTCGGAGCGCTTAGGTCGTGGCGTGACGAGCAGTACTTC. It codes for CASSLGALRSWRDEQYF.